This T cell receptor beta chain was identified during a study of blood T cell repertoires in COVID-19. Study as a whole: COVID-19 samples, acute and convalescent, were from the United States, Italy and Spain. PBMCs, B-cell-depleted T cells, or T cells were the source of the cDNA or gDNA that made up the material.

Under the authors' procedure: Amplification of reference gene primers provided the estimated nucleated cell counts. Produced via immunoSEQ multiplex PCR; TCRdb's table is partial and in-frame only. V and J calls and clone size come straight from that table; D and trimming were deduced from the DNA. The table includes a few hundred thousand clones, roughly 90% detected once. This clone has a handful of counts. Per germline, CDR1 SGHKS and CDR2 YYEKEE (reference sequence). The CDR3 spans 13 residues. Trimming removed 1 base at V and 11 bases at J, with 10 bases between. The source material was peripheral blood. This clonotype originated in a woman in her twenties or thirties with active or convalescent COVID-19. This chain uses TRBV5-5 with TRBJ1-6, with a possible D match to TRBD1 (6 bases). In DNA form, the CDR3 reads TGTGCCAGCAGCTTGCAGGGGTTGGCACCCCTCCACTTT. It encodes CASSLQGLAPLHF.